The count of the clone carrying this T cell receptor (beta chain) is one. The data belong to a study of cytomegalovirus exposure and HLA in healthy donors. Produced via immunoSEQ multiplex PCR; TCRdb's table is partial and in-frame only. The sample lists more than 95,000 clones, approximately 95% seen once, with 1.7% in the top ten. CDR1 SGHAT and CDR2 FQNNGV come from the germline V gene. The CDR3 spans 16 residues. V lost 3 bases and J lost 2; bases outside the gene matches: 4. Sequencing input: PBMCs. This TCR was recovered from a man aged 18 to 29 in good health and CMV-seronegative. The chain has TRBV11-2 and TRBJ2-3; 11 bases map to TRBD2. CDR3 coding DNA: TGTGCCAGCAGCTTCGGGACTAGCGGAATCACAGATACGCAGTATTTT. It encodes CASSFGTSGITDTQYF. The full variable domain, rest sourced from reference TRBV11-2 and TRBJ2-3, is EAGVAQSPRYKIIEKRQSVAFWCNPISGHATLYWYQQILGQGPKLLIQFQNNGVVDDSQLPKDRFSAERLKGVDSTLKIQPAKLEDSAVYLCASSFGTSGITDTQYFGPGTRLTVL.